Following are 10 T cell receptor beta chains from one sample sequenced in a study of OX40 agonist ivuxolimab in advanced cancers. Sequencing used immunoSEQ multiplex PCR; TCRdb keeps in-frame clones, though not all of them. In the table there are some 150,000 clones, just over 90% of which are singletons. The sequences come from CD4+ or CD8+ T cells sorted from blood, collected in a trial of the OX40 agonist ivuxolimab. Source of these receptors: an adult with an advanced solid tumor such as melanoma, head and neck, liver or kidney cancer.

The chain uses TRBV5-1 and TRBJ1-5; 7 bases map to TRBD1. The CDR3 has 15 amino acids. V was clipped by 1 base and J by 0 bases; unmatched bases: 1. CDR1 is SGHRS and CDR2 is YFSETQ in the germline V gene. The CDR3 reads CASSLTGDSNQPQHF. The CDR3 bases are TGCGCCAGCAGCTTGACAGGGGATAGCAATCAGCCCCAGCATTTT.

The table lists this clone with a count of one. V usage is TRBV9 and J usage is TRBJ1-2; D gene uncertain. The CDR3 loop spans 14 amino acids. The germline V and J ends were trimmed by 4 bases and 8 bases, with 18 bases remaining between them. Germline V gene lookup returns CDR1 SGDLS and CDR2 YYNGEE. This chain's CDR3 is CASSPSGRARGYTF. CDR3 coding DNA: TGTGCCAGCAGCCCAAGTGGGAGGGCGCGGGGCTACACCTTC.

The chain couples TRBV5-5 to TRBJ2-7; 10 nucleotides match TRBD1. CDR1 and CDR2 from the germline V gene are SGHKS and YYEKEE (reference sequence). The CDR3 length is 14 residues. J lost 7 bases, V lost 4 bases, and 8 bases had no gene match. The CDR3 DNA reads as TGTGCCAGCAGCATGCCGGGACAGGGGAGGGAGCAGTACTTC. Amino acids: CASSMPGQGREQYF.

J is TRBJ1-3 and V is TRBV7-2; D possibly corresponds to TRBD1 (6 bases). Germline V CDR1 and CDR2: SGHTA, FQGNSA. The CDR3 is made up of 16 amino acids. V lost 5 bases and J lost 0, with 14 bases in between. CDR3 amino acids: CASSQDSPASGNTIYF. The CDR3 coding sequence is TGTGCCAGCAGCCAGGACAGCCCAGCCTCTGGAAACACCATATATTTT.

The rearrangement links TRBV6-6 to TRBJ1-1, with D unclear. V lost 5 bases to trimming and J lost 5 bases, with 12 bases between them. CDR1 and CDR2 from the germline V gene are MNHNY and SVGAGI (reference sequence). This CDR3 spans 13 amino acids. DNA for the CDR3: TGTGCCAGCAGTAAAGGCGGGCGAACTGAAGCTTTCTTT. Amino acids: CASSKGGRTEAFF.

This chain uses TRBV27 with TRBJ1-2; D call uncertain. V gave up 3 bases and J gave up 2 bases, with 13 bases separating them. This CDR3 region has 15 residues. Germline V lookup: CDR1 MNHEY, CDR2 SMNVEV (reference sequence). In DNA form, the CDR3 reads TGTGCCAGCAGTTTTAGGGCGGGAATGAACTATGGCTACACCTTC. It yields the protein CASSFRAGMNYGYTF.

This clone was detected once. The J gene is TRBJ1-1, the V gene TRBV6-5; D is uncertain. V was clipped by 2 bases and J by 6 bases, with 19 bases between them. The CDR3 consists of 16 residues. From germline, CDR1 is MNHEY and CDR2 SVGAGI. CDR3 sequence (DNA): TGTGCCAGCAGTTACATATTGAGCGGTGGGGTACCTGAAGCTTTCTTT. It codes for CASSYILSGGVPEAFF.

The CDR3 region has the DNA TGTGCCAGCAGCCAAGAACTAGCGGGATACCCCTACAATGAGCAGTTCTTC. Protein product: CASSQELAGYPYNEQFF. The chain employs TRBV4-2 and TRBJ2-1; 10 nucleotides align to TRBD2. This CDR3 is 17 amino acids long. Trimming at V came to 0 bases and at J to 2 bases, leaving 4 bases not matched to a gene. Germline V lookup: CDR1 LGHNA, CDR2 YNFKEQ.

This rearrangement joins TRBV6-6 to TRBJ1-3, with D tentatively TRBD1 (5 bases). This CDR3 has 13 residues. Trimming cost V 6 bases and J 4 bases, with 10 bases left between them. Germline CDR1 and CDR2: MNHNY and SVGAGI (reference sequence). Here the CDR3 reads CASSLGEGNTIYF. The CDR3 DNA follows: TGTGCCAGCAGCCTGGGGGAAGGAAACACCATATATTTT.

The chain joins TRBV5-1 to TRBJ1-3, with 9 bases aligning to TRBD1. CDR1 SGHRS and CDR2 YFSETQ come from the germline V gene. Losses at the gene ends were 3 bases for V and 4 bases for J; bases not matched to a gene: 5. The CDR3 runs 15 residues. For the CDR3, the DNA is TGCGCCAGCAGCTCGGACAGGGGATCGGGAAACACCATATATTTT. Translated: CASSSDRGSGNTIYF.